This entry describes one T cell receptor beta chain. Its target is not known. Germline V gene sequence: CDR1 KGHSH, CDR2 LQKENI. The CDR3 has 15 residues. The V gene lost 1 base and the J gene lost 2 bases, with 12 bases spanning the gap. Treatment given: roughly 10-day PBMC culture with coronavirus spike peptide pools or control peptides (ViraFEST assay). About 1.9 million PBMCs went into each well for culture with 7.5 to 10 IU/ml IL-2 and 10 ug/ml peptide pools. The data were taken from a study of vaccination and CD4 T cells after COVID-19. Study-wide context: Post-COVID draws came a median approximately 100 days after diagnosis (range 35 to 161). Study outcomes and limitations: Convalescent patients' median share of reactive clones seen only post-vaccination was around 90%.

The Oncomine TCR Beta short-read assay sequenced DNA from cultured CD4+ T cells. TCRdb passed the PCR reads through MiXCR, listing each CDR3 protein once. The profile shows about 13,000 distinct CDR3 sequences, roughly 50% of them singletons. This sequence originates from a human donor who had recovered from COVID-19. Material for sequencing was CD4+ T cells from blood, cultured in vitro. The chain carries TRBV18 and TRBJ2-7; tentative D call: TRBD1 (8 bases). The CDR3 sequence is CASSPQQGGTYEQYF. CDR3 nucleotides: TGTGCCAGCTCACCACAACAGGGGGGGACCTACGAGCAGTACTTC. Full variable domain (remainder filled in from reference TRBV18 and TRBJ2-7): NAGVMQNPRHLVRRRGQEARLRCSPMKGHSHVYWYRQLPEEGLKFMVYLQKENIIDESGMPKERFSAEFPKEGPSILRIQQVVRGDSAAYFCASSPQQGGTYEQYFGPGTRLTVT.